This T cell receptor beta chain was identified during a study of vaccination and CD4 T cells after COVID-19. Stated treatment: approximately 11-day PBMC culture with coronavirus spike peptide pools or control peptides (ViraFEST assay). Dates of positive PCR ran from March to December 2020, before US Alpha, Beta and Delta variants. This clonotype has a handful of counts. Its antigen is still unknown. With the Oncomine TCR Beta short-read assay, DNA from cultured CD4+ T cells was sequenced. TCRdb used MiXCR to reprocess the PCR reads, holding one entry per CDR3 protein. Of 12,000 or so distinct CDR3 sequences listed, roughly 73% are singletons. The CDR3 has 13 residues. Trimming cost V 6 bases and J 2 bases, with 10 bases left between them. Per germline, CDR1 MNHNS and CDR2 SASEGT.

The origin of this receptor is a human donor who had recovered from COVID-19. The chain uses TRBV6-1 and TRBJ1-2; D unresolved. Sequencing input: CD4+ T cells from blood, cultured in vitro. CDR3: CASSIPANYGYTF. CDR3 nucleotides: TGTGCCAGCAGCATTCCGGCAAACTATGGCTACACCTTC.